This T cell receptor beta chain is from a study of blood T cells in healthy people across ages. Donor samples were obtained from healthy Caucasian individuals from Russia, aged about 6 to 100. For the second PCR, which ran for roughly 6 to 12 cycles, a sample-barcoded 5' primer and a J-beta primer mix were used. Via MiXCR, TCRdb re-called the 5' RACE reads, giving one row per CDR3 protein. The sample includes some 1.5 million distinct CDR3 sequences, over 25% seen only once; the top ten take approximately 7.7%. Germline V gene sequence: CDR1 SEHNR, CDR2 FQNEAQ (reference sequence). The CDR3 length is 14 residues. With 1 base clipped from V and 5 bases from J, the junction kept 3 bases outside the gene matches.

The sequence was collected from a woman in her twenties or thirties in good health. V and J are TRBV7-9 and TRBJ1-2, with 8 bases matching TRBD1. Sequenced: blood. DNA for the CDR3: TGTGCCAGCAGCTTAGTGGGACAGGCTTATGGCTACACCTTC. This gives the protein CASSLVGQAYGYTF.